This record covers a single TCR beta chain. The source of the sample is a study of blood T cell repertoires in COVID-19. Study-level background: The United States, Italy and Spain supplied acute and convalescent COVID-19 samples. Sample material is recorded as cDNA or gDNA derived from T cells, B-cell-depleted T cells, or PBMCs.

Trimming took off 3 bases at V and 7 bases at J, with 15 bases between the two ends. Germline lookup yields CDR1 ENHRY and CDR2 SYGVKD. This CDR3 contains 15 residues. In the original processing: Reference gene primer amplification gave nucleated cell count estimates. Clones were read by immunoSEQ multiplex PCR, and TCRdb kept only the in-frame ones, dropping some. The V and J calls and clone size come from that table; D and trimming were worked out from the DNA. The sample lists some 62,000 clones, just over 85% occurring once. This sequence originates from a woman aged 80 or older with acute or convalescent COVID-19. V and J are TRBV10-3 and TRBJ1-4; D gene unclear. Sequenced: peripheral blood. The CDR3 loop reads CAISDVGKLGEKLFF. The CDR3 DNA reads as TGTGCCATCAGTGACGTCGGGAAGTTGGGTGAAAAACTGTTTTTT.